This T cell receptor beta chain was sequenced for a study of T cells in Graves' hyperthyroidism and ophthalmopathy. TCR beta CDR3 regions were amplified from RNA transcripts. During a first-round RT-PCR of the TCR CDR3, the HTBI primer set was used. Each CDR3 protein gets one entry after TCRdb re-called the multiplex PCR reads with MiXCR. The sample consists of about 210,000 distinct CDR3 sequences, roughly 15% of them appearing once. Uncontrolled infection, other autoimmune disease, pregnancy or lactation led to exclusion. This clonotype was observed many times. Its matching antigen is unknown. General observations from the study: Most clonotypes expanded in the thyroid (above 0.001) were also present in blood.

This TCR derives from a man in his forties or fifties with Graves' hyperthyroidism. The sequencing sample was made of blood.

The CDR3 spells CAWRGEKRQRNTEAFF. In nucleotides, the CDR3 is TGTGCCTGGAGGGGAGAGAAGAGGCAGCGGAACACTGAAGCTTTCTTT. The V gene is TRBV30, the J gene TRBJ1-1, with D unclear. The ends were cut back, 3 bases at V and 1 base at J, with 18 bases in the middle. Germline lookup yields CDR1 GTSNPN and CDR2 SVGIG (reference sequence). The CDR3 covers 16 residues.